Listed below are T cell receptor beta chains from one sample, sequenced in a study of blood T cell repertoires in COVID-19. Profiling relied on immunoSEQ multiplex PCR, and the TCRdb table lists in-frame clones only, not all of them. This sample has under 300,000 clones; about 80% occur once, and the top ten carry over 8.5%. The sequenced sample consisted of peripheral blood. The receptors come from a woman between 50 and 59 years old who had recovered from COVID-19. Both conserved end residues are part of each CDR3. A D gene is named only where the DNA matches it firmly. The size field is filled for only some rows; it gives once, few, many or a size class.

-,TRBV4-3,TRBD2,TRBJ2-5,TGCGCCAGCAGCAAAGGGGCTAGCGGGGGGCCGGAGACCCAGTACTTC,CASSKGASGGPETQYF
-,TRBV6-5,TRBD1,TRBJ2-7,TGTGCCAGCAGTTACTCGGGACAGGGGTATCTCGAGCAGTACTTC,CASSYSGQGYLEQYF
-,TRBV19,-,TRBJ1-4,TGTGCCAGTAGTCCAACAGGGCAACTCAATGAAAAACTGTTTTTT,CASSPTGQLNEKLFF
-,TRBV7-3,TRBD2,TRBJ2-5,TGTGCCAGCAGCCTCTTAGCGGGGCAAGAGACCCAGTACTTC,CASSLLAGQETQYF
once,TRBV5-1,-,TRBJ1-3,TGCGCCAGCAGCTTGGTCGGGGGCTCTGGAAACACCATATATTTT,CASSLVGGSGNTIYF
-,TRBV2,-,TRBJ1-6,TGTGCCAGCAGTGGACAGAGCTCCTATAATTCACCCCTCCACTTT,CASSGQSSYNSPLHF
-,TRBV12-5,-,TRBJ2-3,TGTGCTAGTGGTTTGGGTCGTGGCATGTACACAGATACGCAGTATTTT,CASGLGRGMYTDTQYF
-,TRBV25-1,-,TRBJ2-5,TGTGCCAGCTCGTTTTCGCAAGAGACCCAGTACTTC,CASSFSQETQYF
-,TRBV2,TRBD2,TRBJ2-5,TGTGCCAGCAGGCCCCGCGTGAGAAGGACTAGCGACCAAGAGACCCAGTACTTC,CASRPRVRRTSDQETQYF
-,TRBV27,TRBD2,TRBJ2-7,TGTGCCAGCAAGGGGAGGGTCTACGAGCAGTACTTC,CASKGRVYEQYF
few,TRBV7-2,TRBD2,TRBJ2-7,TGTGCCAGCAGCCAAACCGGGACTAACTACGAGCAGTACTTC,CASSQTGTNYEQYF
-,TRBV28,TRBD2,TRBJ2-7,TGTGCCAGCAGTAAAAGACTAGCGGGAGTTAACGAGCAGTACTTC,CASSKRLAGVNEQYF